This TCR beta chain was sequenced for a study of T cells in Graves' hyperthyroidism and ophthalmopathy. Criteria for exclusion of patients were uncontrolled infection, other autoimmune disease, pregnancy or lactation. The authors took PBMCs from 8 to 10 ml fresh peripheral blood. CDR3 length equals 15 residues. CDR1 is LNHDA and CDR2 is SQIVND in the germline V gene (reference sequence). The V and J ends lost 4 bases and 4 bases respectively, with 17 bases between them. This clonotype has more than one count but fewer than ten. What was amplified from RNA transcripts were TCR beta CDR3 regions. HTBI primers were the set used in a first-round RT-PCR of the TCR CDR3. TCRdb reprocessed the multiplex PCR reads with MiXCR, giving one entry per CDR3 protein. In the table there are hundreds of thousands of distinct CDR3 sequences, about 15% of which are singletons.

Sequencing used blood. The chain recombines TRBV19 with TRBJ2-7, with unresolved D. This TCR derives from a woman under 30 with Graves' hyperthyroidism that later progressed to Graves' ophthalmopathy. CDR3 bases: TGTGCCAGTAGTAGGTCTGGCGGCAGTGGGTACGAGCAGTACTTC. This encodes CASSRSGGSGYEQYF.